These 7 T cell receptor beta chains came from one sample sequenced in a study of blood T cell repertoires in COVID-19. Measured with immunoSEQ multiplex PCR; TCRdb has only the in-frame clones, and not every one. Of around 500,000 clones in the sample, less than 90% were seen once. Material: PBMCs or T cells enriched from blood (not recorded which). Receptor source: a woman aged 55-70 years who had recovered from COVID-19.

The chain is built from TRBV4-1 and TRBJ2-3; 7 positions match TRBD1. This CDR3 is 16 amino acids long. Per the germline V gene, CDR1 is MGHRA and CDR2 is YSYEKL. Trimming took 0 bases from V and 0 from J; bases not matched to a gene: 3. The CDR3 nucleotides are TGCGCCAGCAGCCAAGATAGGACAGGTAGCACAGATACGCAGTATTTT. Protein: CASSQDRTGSTDTQYF.

The genes are TRBV30 and TRBJ2-1, with TRBD1 matching over 10 bases. V shed 3 bases and J 6 bases; nucleotides not matched to a gene: 2. This CDR3 has 13 residues. CDR1 GTSNPN and CDR2 SVGIG come from the germline V gene (reference sequence). CDR3 region: CAWSRDRGNEQFF. CDR3 sequence (DNA): TGTGCCTGGAGCCGGGACAGGGGCAATGAGCAGTTCTTC.

The chain recombines TRBV7-2 with TRBJ2-1, with 9 bases lining up with TRBD2. The V segment lost 3 bases and the J segment 9 bases; nucleotides outside the gene matches: 6. The CDR3 extends over 14 amino acids. Germline V gene lookup returns CDR1 SGHTA and CDR2 FQGNSA. The CDR3 DNA is TGTGCCAGCAGCTTCCTAGCGGGACAGCGTGAGCAGTTCTTC. It translates to CASSFLAGQREQFF.

CDR3 in amino acids: CAWSLGFSGSQPQHF. The CDR3 bases are TGTGCCTGGAGCCTCGGGTTCTCGGGAAGTCAGCCCCAGCATTTT. The gene calls are TRBV30 and TRBJ1-5; D ambiguous. The CDR3 length is 15 residues. V dropped 3 bases and J dropped 6 bases, with 18 bases sitting between them. Per the germline V gene, CDR1 is GTSNPN and CDR2 is SVGIG (reference sequence).

The rearrangement links TRBV2 to TRBJ1-2; D ambiguous. CDR1 is SNHLY and CDR2 is FYNNEI in the germline V gene. Deletions cut 6 bases from V and 4 bases from J, with 6 bases between. The CDR3 covers 11 residues. CDR3 sequence: CASRATYGYTF. DNA of the CDR3: TGTGCCAGCAGAGCTACCTATGGCTACACCTTC.

V gene TRBV6-5 combines with J gene TRBJ1-1; 9 bases agree with TRBD1. V lost 5 bases and J lost 0; bases outside the gene matches: 4. The CDR3 extends over 15 amino acids. Germline loops: CDR1 MNHEY, CDR2 SVGAGI. The CDR3 here is CASSQQGALNTEAFF. CDR3 in DNA: TGTGCCAGCAGTCAACAGGGGGCGTTGAACACTGAAGCTTTCTTT.

The rearrangement uses TRBV4-2 and TRBJ1-2; no firm D call. The CDR3 runs 13 residues. Trimming cost V 0 bases and J 7 bases, with 9 bases left between them. Germline values: CDR1 LGHNA, CDR2 YNFKEQ. The CDR3 DNA reads as TGTGCCAGCAGCCAAGATGGGAGTACTGGCTACACCTTC. Protein sequence: CASSQDGSTGYTF.